These 17 T cell receptor beta chains came from one sample sequenced in a study of blood T cell repertoires in COVID-19. Assay: immunoSEQ multiplex PCR; the TCRdb copy retains only in-frame clones and omits some. This sample yields 230,000 or so clones, of which roughly nine tenths are seen a single time; 1.9% belongs to the top ten. Material for sequencing was peripheral blood. These receptors were obtained from a man aged 35 to 55 with active or convalescent COVID-19.

The CDR3: CASRALGESPGELFF. DNA for the CDR3: TGTGCCAGTAGGGCGCTGGGAGAATCCCCCGGGGAGCTGTTTTTT. V and J are TRBV19 and TRBJ2-2; weak D call: TRBD2 (5 bases). Deletions cut 6 bases from V and 6 bases from J, with 17 bases between. Germline CDR1 reads LNHDA; CDR2 reads SQIVND (reference sequence). The CDR3 totals 15 residues.

This clone was seen a handful of times. J is TRBJ1-1 and V is TRBV5-1; no reliable D call. Germline loops: CDR1 SGHRS, CDR2 YFSETQ. The length of the CDR3 is 14 residues. The V end was cut by 8 bases, the J end by 1 base, with 15 bases between. CDR3 protein: CASRGGRGNTEAFF. The CDR3 DNA sequence: TGCGCCAGTCGGGGAGGACGGGGGAACACTGAAGCTTTCTTT.

J is TRBJ2-2 and V is TRBV7-9; D is possibly TRBD1 (6 bases). V was pared by 5 bases and J by 6 bases, with 16 bases between. Germline V gene lookup returns CDR1 SEHNR and CDR2 FQNEAQ (reference sequence). CDR3 size: 15 residues. The CDR3 DNA sequence: TGTGCCAGCAGCCCAAGTAACAGGGAGCCCGGGGAGCTGTTTTTT. Protein product: CASSPSNREPGELFF.

The gene calls are TRBV19 and TRBJ2-1; 9 nucleotides align to TRBD1. With 8 bases clipped from V and 4 bases from J, the junction kept 9 bases outside the gene matches. The CDR3 has 15 amino acids. Germline V CDR1 and CDR2: LNHDA, SQIVND (reference sequence). Here the CDR3 reads CASAPKDRGYNEQFF. The CDR3 bases are TGTGCCAGTGCACCCAAGGACAGGGGTTACAATGAGCAGTTCTTC.

The genes are TRBV18 and TRBJ2-1; 8 nucleotides match TRBD2. The germline gives CDR1 KGHSH, CDR2 LQKENI. There are 16 residues in the CDR3. Germline trimming cut 8 bases from V and 6 bases from J; bases unmatched to any gene: 15. The CDR3 nucleotides are TGTGCCAGCCTCCAGGTGGCGGGAGGATTCGGCAATGAGCAGTTCTTC. Its protein product is CASLQVAGGFGNEQFF.

The J gene is TRBJ1-5, the V gene TRBV18; weak D call: TRBD1 (6 bases). Trimming left V 4 bases short and J 5 bases short, with 9 bases between. CDR3 size: 13 residues. CDR1 is KGHSH, CDR2 LQKENI, per germline. CDR3 sequence reads: CASSQGGDQPQHF. In nucleotides, the CDR3 is TGTGCCAGCTCACAGGGGGGGGATCAGCCCCAGCATTTT.

In DNA, the CDR3 is TGTGCCAGCAGAGGCGCGGTCTCTGGCTACACCTTC. Translated, it gives CASRGAVSGYTF. The rearrangement uses TRBV28 and TRBJ1-2; D is ambiguous. Germline values: CDR1 MDHEN, CDR2 SYDVKM. The CDR3 totals 12 residues. V was pared by 6 bases and J by 7 bases, with 12 bases between.

The gene calls are TRBV28 and TRBJ2-3, with TRBD2 identical over 12 bases. Germline lookup yields CDR1 MDHEN and CDR2 SYDVKM. This CDR3 contains 18 residues. Trimming removed 5 bases from V and 4 bases from J; junction bases left unmatched: 13. The CDR3 loop is CASSPRTSGIGVADTQYF. CDR3 DNA sequence: TGTGCCAGCAGTCCTCGGACTAGCGGGATAGGTGTTGCAGATACGCAGTATTTT.

On this clone itself: An end of the junction does not agree with germline; a read error may underlie this. This chain joins TRBV30 and TRBJ1-5; the match to TRBD1 covers 9 bases. This CDR3 comprises 16 residues. Germline V gives CDR1 GTSNPN, CDR2 SVGIG (reference sequence). In DNA form, the CDR3 reads TGTGCCTGGAGTGTACAGGCAGGGACAGGGAATCAGGCCCAGCATTTT. Its translation is CAWSVQAGTGNQAQHF.

The V gene is TRBV27, the J gene TRBJ2-7; 9 bases fit TRBD2. CDR3 length equals 15 residues. CDR1 is MNHEY and CDR2 is SMNVEV in the germline V gene (reference sequence). Trimming cost V 3 bases and J 1 base; bases outside gene matches: 4. Written as DNA, the CDR3 is TGTGCCAGCAGTTTTGCGGGAGGGGGTTCCTACGAGCAGTACTTC. This translates into CASSFAGGGSYEQYF.

This clone was found once. V is TRBV5-1 and J is TRBJ1-2; weak D call: TRBD1 (6 bases). Germline-derived CDR1 and CDR2 are SGHRS and YFSETQ. The CDR3 has 16 amino acids. Trimming removed 4 bases from V and 4 bases from J, with 20 bases in between. The CDR3 DNA reads TGCGCCAGCAGCCTAATAGGACAGTCAAAGGGCTATGGCTACACCTTC. As protein: CASSLIGQSKGYGYTF. Full variable domain (outside the CDR3, taken from reference TRBV5-1 and TRBJ1-2): KAGVTQTPRYLIKTRGQQVTLSCSPISGHRSVSWYQQTPGQGLQFLFEYFSETQRNKGNFPGRFSGRQFSNSRSEMNVSTLELGDSALYLCASSLIGQSKGYGYTFGSGTRLTVV.

This chain uses TRBV30 with TRBJ1-2, with D maybe TRBD1 (6 bases). The CDR3 spans 16 residues. The V gene's germline CDR1 is GTSNPN and CDR2 SVGIG (reference sequence). The V end lost 0 bases, the J end lost 0 bases, and 14 bases lay between the germline ends. CDR3 sequence (DNA): TGTGCCTGGAGTGTAAGGGGACACTCGACTAACTATGGCTACACCTTC. Amino acid sequence: CAWSVRGHSTNYGYTF. The whole variable domain, remainder taken from reference TRBV30 and TRBJ1-2, is SQTIHQWPATLVQPVGSPLSLECTVEGTSNPNLYWYRQAAGRGLQLLFYSVGIGQISSEVPQNLSASRPQDRQFILSSKKLLLSDSGFYLCAWSVRGHSTNYGYTFGSGTRLTVV.

This clone is a singleton in its sample. V and J are TRBV11-2 and TRBJ1-4; D is uncertain. Germline V gives CDR1 SGHAT, CDR2 FQNNGV. CDR3 size: 19 residues. Trimming removed 2 bases from V and 5 bases from J, with 24 bases in between. The CDR3 sequence is CASSLTDPGTSVYNEKLFF. DNA for the CDR3: TGTGCCAGCAGCTTAACCGACCCGGGAACCAGCGTGTACAATGAAAAACTGTTTTTT.

The chain uses TRBV11-2 and TRBJ1-1, with D possibly being TRBD1 (5 bases). Trimming removed 8 bases from V and 8 bases from J, with 18 bases in between. The germline CDR1 and CDR2 sequences are SGHAT and FQNNGV. There are 13 residues in the CDR3. The CDR3 sequence: CASGPFRQPEAFF. The CDR3 DNA reads as TGTGCCAGCGGCCCTTTTCGACAGCCCGAAGCTTTCTTT.

The chain recombines TRBV27 with TRBJ1-2, with 7 bases lining up with TRBD1. Trimming removed 5 bases from V and 6 bases from J; junction bases left unmatched: 3. CDR3 length: 12 amino acids. Germline assignment: CDR1 MNHEY and CDR2 SMNVEV (reference sequence). The CDR3 reads CASSRTGDGYTF. The CDR3 DNA follows: TGTGCCAGCAGTCGTACAGGGGATGGCTACACCTTC.

V gene TRBV15 combines with J gene TRBJ1-2; TRBD1 might be the D (5 bases). Trimming took 5 bases from V and 8 from J, leaving 21 bases between them. The CDR3 has 15 residues. Germline V gives CDR1 LNHNV, CDR2 YYDKDF (reference sequence). CDR3 bases: TGTGCCACCAGCGTCCCCTCCCGGGGGATTTACGGCTACACCTTC. Its protein product is CATSVPSRGIYGYTF. The full variable domain, its missing parts supplied by reference TRBV15 and TRBJ1-2, is DAMVIQNPRYQVTQFGKPVTLSCSQTLNHNVMYWYQQKSSQAPKLLFHYYDKDFNNEADTPDNFQSRRPNTSFCFLDIRSPGLGDTAMYLCATSVPSRGIYGYTFGSGTRLTVV.

CDR3 amino acids: CASTGTGLNSPLHF. CDR3 bases: TGTGCCAGCACCGGGACAGGCCTTAATTCACCCCTCCACTTT. V is TRBV6-5 and J is TRBJ1-6; 8 nucleotides match TRBD1. Germline trimming cut 7 bases from V and 6 bases from J; bases unmatched to any gene: 5. From germline, CDR1 is MNHEY and CDR2 SVGAGI. The CDR3 runs 14 residues.